This T cell receptor beta chain was captured by sequencing in a study of low-dose radiotherapy and immunotherapy resistance in tumors. Study-wide background: A dose of 0.5 Gy per fraction was delivered to Cohort 1 every 2 weeks, for a total of 6.5 Gy. Every six weeks patients received intravenous ipilimumab 1 mg/kg, and every two weeks they received intravenous nivolumab 240 mg. Dosing of intravenous cyclophosphamide at 200 mg/m2 occurred every two weeks and took place one day prior to radiation and immunotherapy.

Low-dose radiotherapy and low-dose cyclophosphamide, together with aspirin, ipilimumab and nivolumab, were given to donors. V lost 4 bases and J lost 3; bases outside the gene matches: 4. CDR3 length: 14 residues. CDR1 and CDR2 (germline): MDHEN, SYDVKM. Alpha- and beta-chain coverage of first-strand cDNA came from TRAV- and TRBV-specific primers. With a constant-region primer and a V-primer adapter, TCRs were subjected to approximately 20 PCR cycles of amplification. MiXCR, run by TCRdb on the reads, gives a single entry per CDR3 protein. The table has roughly 18,000 distinct CDR3 sequences, roughly 70% seen once.

The genes are TRBV28 and TRBJ2-7; 9 bases line up with TRBD1. This clonotype was sampled from a human donor with advanced metastatic prostate, ovarian, gallbladder or colorectal cancer (not recorded which). This table probably holds off-target reads from a library built for another chain. CDR3 bases: TGTGCCAGCAGTTCCGGGACAGGGTTCTACGAGCAGTACTTC. Translation gives CASSSGTGFYEQYF.